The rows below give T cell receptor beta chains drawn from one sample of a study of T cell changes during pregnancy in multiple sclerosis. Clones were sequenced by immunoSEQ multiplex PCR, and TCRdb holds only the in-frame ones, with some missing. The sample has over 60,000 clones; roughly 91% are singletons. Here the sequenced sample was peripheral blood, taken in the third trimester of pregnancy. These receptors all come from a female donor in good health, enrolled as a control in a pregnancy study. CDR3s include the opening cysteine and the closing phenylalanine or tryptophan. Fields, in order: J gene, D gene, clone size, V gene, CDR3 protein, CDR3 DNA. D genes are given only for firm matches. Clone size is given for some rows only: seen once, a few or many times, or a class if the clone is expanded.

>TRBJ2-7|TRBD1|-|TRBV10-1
CAIATGFLYEQYF
TGCGCCATCGCGACAGGGTTCCTCTACGAGCAGTACTTC
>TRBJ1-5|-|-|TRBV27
CASSFGRAQPQHF
TGTGCCAGCAGTTTTGGCAGGGCTCAGCCCCAGCATTTT
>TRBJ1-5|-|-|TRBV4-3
CASSQPGTSNQPQHF
TGCGCCAGCAGCCAACCGGGAACTAGCAATCAGCCCCAGCATTTT
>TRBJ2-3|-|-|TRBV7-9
CASSLGASVTDTQYF
TGTGCCAGCAGCTTGGGGGCGAGCGTCACAGATACGCAGTATTTT
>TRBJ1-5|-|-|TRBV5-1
CASRDTENQPQHF
TGCGCCAGCAGGGACACCGAAAATCAGCCCCAGCATTTT
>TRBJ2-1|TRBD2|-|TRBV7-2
CASSRGGSPYNEQFF
TGTGCCAGCAGCCGCGGGGGGTCTCCCTACAATGAGCAGTTCTTC
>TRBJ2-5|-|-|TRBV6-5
CASSYSAPTEQYF
TGTGCCAGCAGTTACTCCGCTCCTACGGAGCAGTACTTC
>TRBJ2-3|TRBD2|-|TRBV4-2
CASSPSSSGGSTDTQYF
TGTGCCAGCAGCCCAAGCTCTAGCGGGGGAAGCACAGATACGCAGTATTTT
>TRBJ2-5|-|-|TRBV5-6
CASTPDGQPQETQYF
TGTGCCAGCACGCCCGACGGACAGCCCCAAGAGACCCAGTACTTC
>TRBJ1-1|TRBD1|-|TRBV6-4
CASSGTGLNTEAFF
TGTGCCAGCAGTGGGACAGGTTTGAACACTGAAGCTTTCTTT
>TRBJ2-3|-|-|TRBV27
CASYSLTDTQYF
TGTGCCAGCTACTCCCTCACAGATACGCAGTATTTT
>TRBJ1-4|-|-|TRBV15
CATHRASREKLFF
TGTGCCACTCACAGGGCGTCGAGAGAAAAACTGTTTTTT
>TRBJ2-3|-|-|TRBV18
CASSPQSASTDTQYF
TGTGCCAGCTCACCACAGAGCGCTAGCACAGATACGCAGTATTTT
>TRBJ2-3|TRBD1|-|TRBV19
CASSKGDRGTDTQYF
TGTGCCAGTAGTAAGGGGGACAGGGGCACAGATACGCAGTATTTT
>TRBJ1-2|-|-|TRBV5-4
CASSPGTEPGGYTF
TGTGCCAGCAGCCCGGGTACAGAGCCAGGGGGCTACACCTTC
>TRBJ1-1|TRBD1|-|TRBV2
CASRPTGTGKAFF
TGTGCCAGCAGACCTACCGGGACAGGCAAAGCTTTCTTT
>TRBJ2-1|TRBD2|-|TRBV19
CASSIGTTRYNEQFF
TGTGCCAGTAGTATCGGGACTACTCGTTACAATGAGCAGTTCTTC
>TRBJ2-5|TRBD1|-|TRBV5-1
CASSLGQGEETQYF
TGCGCCAGCAGCTTGGGTCAGGGGGAAGAGACCCAGTACTTC
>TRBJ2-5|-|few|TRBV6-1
CASSVDVAAETQYF
TGTGCCAGCAGTGTTGACGTAGCGGCCGAGACCCAGTACTTC
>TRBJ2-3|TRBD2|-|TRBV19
CASSTGLAARGTQYF
TGTGCCAGTAGTACTGGACTAGCGGCTCGGGGTACGCAGTATTTT
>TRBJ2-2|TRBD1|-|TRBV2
CASRRQGRTGELFF
TGTGCCAGCAGAAGACAGGGGAGGACCGGGGAGCTGTTTTTT
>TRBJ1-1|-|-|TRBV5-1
CASSFSGETEAFF
TGCGCCAGCAGCTTCTCAGGGGAGACTGAAGCTTTCTTT
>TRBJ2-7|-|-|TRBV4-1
CASSHASGVSYEQYF
TGCGCCAGCAGCCATGCGTCAGGGGTCTCCTACGAGCAGTACTTC
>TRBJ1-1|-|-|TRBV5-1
CASSYRQANTEAFF
TGCGCCAGCAGCTATCGACAGGCTAACACTGAAGCTTTCTTT
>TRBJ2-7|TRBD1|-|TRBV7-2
CASSPDRGRFPYEQYF
TGTGCCAGCAGCCCAGACAGGGGGCGCTTCCCCTACGAGCAGTACTTC
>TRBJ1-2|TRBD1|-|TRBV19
CASRDRTNYGYTF
TGTGCCAGCAGGGACAGGACTAACTATGGCTACACCTTC
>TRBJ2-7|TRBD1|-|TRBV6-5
CASSYFTGASYEQYF
TGTGCCAGCAGTTACTTTACAGGGGCCTCCTACGAGCAGTACTTC
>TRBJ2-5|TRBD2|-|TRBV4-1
CASSHPDLSGVETQYF
TGCGCCAGCAGCCACCCGGACTTGAGCGGGGTTGAGACCCAGTACTTC
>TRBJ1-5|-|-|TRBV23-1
CASSQSIRVCDNQPQHF
TGCGCCAGCAGTCAATCGATCCGGGTATGCGACAATCAGCCCCAGCATTTT
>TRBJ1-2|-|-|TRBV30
CAWSAGAGYTF
TGTGCCTGGAGTGCTGGAGCTGGCTACACCTTC
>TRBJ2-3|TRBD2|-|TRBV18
CASSPRTSGNTDTQYF
TGTGCCAGCTCACCACGCACTAGCGGGAACACAGATACGCAGTATTTT
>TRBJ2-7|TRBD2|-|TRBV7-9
CASSLALGLAGNEQYF
TGTGCCAGCAGCTTAGCGCTTGGGCTAGCGGGGAACGAGCAGTACTTC
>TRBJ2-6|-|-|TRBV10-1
CASSESRSGANVLTF
TGCGCCAGCAGTGAGTCCCGCTCTGGGGCCAACGTCCTGACTTTC
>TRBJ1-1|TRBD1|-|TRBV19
CATRAGGNAEAFF
TGTGCCACCAGGGCAGGGGGCAACGCTGAAGCTTTCTTT
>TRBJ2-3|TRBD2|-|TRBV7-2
CASSLGTSSGWADTQYF
TGTGCCAGCAGCTTAGGGACCTCTAGCGGCTGGGCAGATACGCAGTATTTT
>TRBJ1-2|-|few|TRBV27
CASSFSRGPYGYTF
TGTGCCAGCAGTTTCTCGCGGGGCCCCTATGGCTACACCTTC
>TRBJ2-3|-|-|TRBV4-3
CASSRTYRSTDTQYF
TGCGCCAGCAGCCGTACTTACCGGAGCACAGATACGCAGTATTTT
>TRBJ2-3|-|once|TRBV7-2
CASSLVAESTDTQYF
TGTGCCAGCAGCTTAGTCGCGGAAAGCACAGATACGCAGTATTTT
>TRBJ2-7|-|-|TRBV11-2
CASSPPLAWYEQYF
TGTGCCAGCAGCCCCCCCCTAGCTTGGTACGAGCAGTACTTC
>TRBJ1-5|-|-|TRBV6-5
CASSYGGSNQPQHF
TGTGCCAGCAGTTACGGAGGAAGCAATCAGCCCCAGCATTTT
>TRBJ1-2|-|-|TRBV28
CASSSGGYGYTF
TGTGCCAGCAGTTCCGGGGGCTATGGCTACACCTTC
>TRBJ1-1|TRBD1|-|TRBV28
CASSFTGAAAEAFF
TGTGCCAGCAGTTTCACAGGGGCGGCGGCTGAAGCTTTCTTT
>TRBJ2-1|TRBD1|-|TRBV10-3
CAISESSQGVVWAYNEQFF
TGTGCCATCAGTGAGTCGAGTCAGGGGGTAGTTTGGGCCTACAATGAGCAGTTCTTC
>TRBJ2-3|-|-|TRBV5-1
CASSLKQLGRTDTQYF
TGCGCCAGCAGCCTGAAACAGCTGGGGCGGACAGATACGCAGTATTTT
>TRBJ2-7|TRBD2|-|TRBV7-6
CASSLVTSGELEQYF
TGTGCCAGCAGCTTAGTTACTAGCGGAGAACTCGAGCAGTACTTC
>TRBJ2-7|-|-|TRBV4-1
CASSQARQEIYEQYF
TGCGCCAGCAGCCAAGCGCGACAGGAGATTTACGAGCAGTACTTC
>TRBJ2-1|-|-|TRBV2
CASGLDGTPYNEQFF
TGTGCCAGCGGACTGGACGGGACTCCTTACAATGAGCAGTTCTTC
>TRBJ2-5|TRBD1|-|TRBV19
CASSIGQAFASETQYF
TGTGCCAGTAGTATCGGACAGGCCTTCGCTTCAGAGACCCAGTACTTC
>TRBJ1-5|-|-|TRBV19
CASSAQGRQPQHF
TGTGCCAGTAGTGCACAGGGCCGTCAGCCCCAGCATTTT
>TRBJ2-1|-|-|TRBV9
CASSVELTGGTYNEQFF
TGTGCCAGCAGCGTAGAACTAACGGGGGGCACCTACAATGAGCAGTTCTTC
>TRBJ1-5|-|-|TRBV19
CASSIPPNYQPQHF
TGTGCCAGTAGTATCCCGCCGAACTATCAGCCCCAGCATTTT
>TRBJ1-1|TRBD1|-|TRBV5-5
CASRPGQGRTEAFF
TGTGCCAGCAGGCCCGGACAGGGGAGGACTGAAGCTTTCTTT
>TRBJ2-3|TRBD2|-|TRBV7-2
CASSSGLAGLADTQYF
TGTGCCAGCAGCTCTGGACTAGCTGGGTTGGCAGATACGCAGTATTTT
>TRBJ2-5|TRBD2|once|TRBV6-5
CASMISGGAWETQYF
TGTGCCAGCATGATCAGCGGGGGGGCCTGGGAGACCCAGTACTTC
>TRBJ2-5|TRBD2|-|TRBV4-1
CASSQAPTASGRDETQYF
TGCGCCAGCAGCCAAGCCCCCACGGCAAGCGGGAGGGATGAGACCCAGTACTTC
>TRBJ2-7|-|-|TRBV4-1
CASSQSTRTDAYEQYF
TGCGCCAGCAGCCAGAGTACGCGGACAGACGCCTACGAGCAGTACTTC
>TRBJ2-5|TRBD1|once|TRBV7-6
CASSRQLQGARETQYF
TGTGCCAGCAGCCGTCAACTACAGGGGGCGCGGGAGACCCAGTACTTC